This T cell receptor (beta chain) was documented in a study of blood T cell repertoires in COVID-19 (dated by TCRdb to 2019 to 2021). In the study overall: Samples from collaborators originated in the United States, Italy and Spain and spanned both the acute and convalescent phases of COVID-19. The prospective study material was composed of cDNA or gDNA derived from T cells, B-cell-depleted T cells, or PBMCs. Subjects who had been exposed to COVID-19, were actively infected with it, or had recovered from it provided the deeply sampled blood TCRbeta repertoires that made up the dataset. The repertoires were released in a freely available public database meant as a resource for research on the immune response to SARS-CoV-2. Samples were obtained from the ongoing ImmuneRACE study (first 160 participants) and from about 1,300 subjects provided by 6 global collaborators. The sample metadata nearly always contained a de-identified subject ID, COVID-19 status, age in years and sex. Where HLA class I and class II types were available, the types were taken from metadata supplied by the sample provider, not from assay-based typing.

Notes on this clone: No cognate antigen has been identified for it. Base qualities are not provided; no much larger clone lies one nucleotide away.

What the authors observed across the whole study: How much clinical and demographic metadata was included differed by source and by participant, and the metadata was provided uncurated.

The collaborating institutions used their own protocols to collect whole blood in K2EDTA tubes. Collaborator samples were shipped for TCRbeta analysis as frozen whole blood, isolated PBMCs, or DNA extracted from either sample type. The immunoSEQ Assay, a bias-controlled multiplex PCR, was used to amplify TCRbeta CDR3 regions from genomic DNA. From the authors' description of their analysis: The number of nucleated cells in each sample was estimated by amplification of reference gene primers within the assay. To quantify the absolute abundance of each unique TCRbeta CDR3 rearrangement, sequence reads were collapsed and filtered. For each sample, productive Simpson clonality was calculated as the square root of Simpson's diversity index across productive rearrangements. In its TCRdb copy, this immuneACCESS table keeps in-frame sequences only and misses some clones. Where compared with another copy, unresolved V genes explain less than half of these, and the others have no known cause. The V and J calls and the clone size are those of that table, but D and trimming were determined from the DNA. The sample has about 240,000 clones on record, around 86% of them singletons. The biggest ten clones account for under 9% of the sample.

Cut back by 3 bases and 5 bases, the V and J ends lie 4 bases apart. From the cysteine through the phenylalanine, the CDR3 covers 11 amino acids. Only the CDR3 DNA is retained, 33 bases long and in frame from the first base. The chain was built from TRBV12-3 or TRBV12-4 and TRBJ2-5, with the D gene not clear enough to name. The receptor comes from a woman aged 70-85 years with active or convalescent COVID-19. Sequencing was done on a sample of peripheral blood. The CDR3 reads as follows: CASSFAETQYF. Here is the DNA: TGTGCCAGCAGTTTCGCGGAGACCCAGTACTTC.